Shown below are 19 T cell receptor beta chains from a single sample sequenced in a study of T cells after yellow fever vaccination. TCRdb called the 5' RACE reads again in MiXCR, with one record for every CDR3 protein. Altogether roughly 330,000 distinct CDR3 sequences are present, around 7% being singletons, with the ten largest covering roughly 19%. Sequenced here: PBMCs, sampled about 41 days after the first yellow fever vaccination. These receptors were collected from a young man who received the YFV17D yellow fever vaccine.

This chain connects TRBV4-1 to TRBJ1-4; D is undetermined. The CDR3 loop spans 16 amino acids. CDR1 MGHRA and CDR2 YSYEKL come from the germline V gene. V lost 1 base and J lost 2, with 11 bases in between. CDR3 sequence (DNA): TGCGCCAGCAGCCAAGGGAGGATAGGGACTAATGAAAAACTGTTTTTT. As protein: CASSQGRIGTNEKLFF.

This clonotype was seen a handful of times. V and J are TRBV19 and TRBJ2-7, with TRBD1 matching 12 bases. The J segment lost 0 bases and the V segment lost 5 bases, leaving 2 bases of the junction unmatched. This CDR3 spans 15 amino acids. Germline values: CDR1 LNHDA, CDR2 SQIVND (reference sequence). CDR3 coding DNA: TGTGCCAGTAGTTCGGGACAGGGGGCCTCCTACGAGCAGTACTTC. Translated: CASSSGQGASYEQYF. The variable domain in full, with the rest retrieved from reference TRBV19 and TRBJ2-7, is DGGITQSPKYLFRKEGQNVTLSCEQNLNHDAMYWYRQDPGQGLRLIYYSQIVNDFQKGDIAEGYSVSREKKESFPLTVTSAQKNPTAFYLCASSSGQGASYEQYFGPGTRLTVT.

The V call is TRBV7-6, the J call TRBJ2-1, with 8 bases that match TRBD1. Losses at the gene ends were 2 bases for V and 2 bases for J; bases not matched to a gene: 17. The CDR3 contains 20 residues. Germline CDR1 reads SGHVS; CDR2 reads FNYEAQ. In DNA form, the CDR3 reads TGTGCCAGCAGCTTATTCGGTCAGGGGGCGTCGCTTGTGACCTACAATGAGCAGTTCTTC. It translates to CASSLFGQGASLVTYNEQFF.

This clonotype has a handful of counts. The genes are TRBV6-2 or TRBV6-3 and TRBJ2-7; TRBD2 matches 10 bases. The trim removed 5 bases at V and 3 bases at J, leaving 7 bases unmatched. CDR1 and CDR2 from the germline V gene are MNHEY and SVGEGT. The CDR3 extends over 15 amino acids. This chain's CDR3 is CASSRTSGVYYEQYV. CDR3 DNA: TGTGCCAGCAGTCGGACTAGCGGAGTGTACTACGAGCAGTACGTC.

This clonotype appeared many times. The rearrangement links TRBV21-1 to TRBJ2-1. TRBV21-1 is listed as a pseudogene. CDR3 length equals 10 residues. CDR3 region: CASLDNEQFF. CDR3 bases: TGTGCCAGCCTAGACAATGAGCAGTTCTTC.

This clonotype occurred a few times. The gene calls are TRBV7-3 and TRBJ2-6; the match to TRBD1 covers 8 bases. Germline assignment: CDR1 SGHTA and CDR2 FQGTGA. V was clipped by 0 bases and J by 4 bases; unmatched bases: 2. This CDR3 has 16 residues. The CDR3 loop reads CASSLTQGAGANVLTF. CDR3 in DNA: TGTGCCAGCAGCTTAACCCAGGGGGCCGGGGCCAACGTCCTGACTTTC.

The chain has TRBV11-2 and TRBJ2-4, with unresolved D. CDR1 is SGHAT, CDR2 FQNNGV, per germline. V was pared by 5 bases and J by 5 bases, with 10 bases between. The CDR3 has 13 residues. The CDR3 is CASSVGLQNIQYF. CDR3 nucleotide sequence: TGTGCCAGCAGCGTCGGCTTGCAAAACATTCAGTACTTC. Drawing the rest from reference TRBV11-2 and TRBJ2-4, the complete variable domain is EAGVAQSPRYKIIEKRQSVAFWCNPISGHATLYWYQQILGQGPKLLIQFQNNGVVDDSQLPKDRFSAERLKGVDSTLKIQPAKLEDSAVYLCASSVGLQNIQYFGAGTRLSVL.

The chain has TRBV12-3 or TRBV12-4 and TRBJ2-2; possibly TRBD2 for D (6 bases). The V end was cut by 6 bases, the J end by 0 bases, with 14 bases between. CDR3 size: 16 residues. As DNA, the CDR3 is TGTGCCAGCAGGTCGACGGGCGGGGCGAACACCGGGGAGCTGTTTTTT. It encodes CASRSTGGANTGELFF.

This chain links TRBV6-5 with TRBJ2-7; the match to TRBD1 covers 10 bases. The ends lost 0 bases at V and 4 bases at J; junction bases unmatched: 9. The germline gives CDR1 MNHEY, CDR2 SVGAGI. This CDR3 spans 17 amino acids. The CDR3 DNA sequence: TGTGCCAGCAGTTACTCTGTGTCGACAGGGGGCAAGTACGAGCAGTACTTC. This encodes CASSYSVSTGGKYEQYF.

The chain has TRBV10-1 and TRBJ2-2, with D perhaps TRBD2 (5 bases). The CDR3 has 17 residues. V was clipped by 4 bases and J by 2 bases, with 17 bases between them. Germline loops: CDR1 WNHNN, CDR2 SYGVQD (reference sequence). The CDR3 sequence: CASSGVWALANTGELFF. CDR3 DNA: TGCGCCAGCAGTGGCGTCTGGGCCCTAGCCAACACCGGGGAGCTGTTTTTT.

This chain uses TRBV12-3 or TRBV12-4 with TRBJ2-6; TRBD1 is a possible D gene (6 bases). V was clipped by 1 base and J by 3 bases, with 7 bases between them. The CDR3 contains 15 residues. CDR3: CASSLGGHGANVLTF. CDR3 DNA sequence: TGTGCCAGCAGTTTAGGGGGGCATGGGGCCAACGTCCTGACTTTC.

This clonotype was observed at least ten times. The J gene is TRBJ1-1, the V gene TRBV10-3; tentative D call: TRBD1 (5 bases). V gave up 7 bases and J gave up 4 bases, with 13 bases separating them. CDR1 is ENHRY, CDR2 SYGVKD, per germline. The CDR3 spans 13 residues. The CDR3 DNA reads TGTGCCATCAATTTTCAGGGCGGCACTGAAGCTTTCTTT. Residues: CAINFQGGTEAFF.

Many counts were recorded for this clonotype. The chain employs TRBV4-1 and TRBJ2-4, with 8 positions matching TRBD1. The CDR3 is made up of 18 amino acids. Germline assignment: CDR1 MGHRA and CDR2 YSYEKL. The V gene end was trimmed by 1 base and the J gene end by 2 bases; junction bases not matched to a gene: 10. The chain's CDR3 is CASSQGSAGGSTKNIQYF. The CDR3 DNA follows: TGCGCCAGCAGCCAAGGTTCGGCAGGGGGCTCAACCAAAAACATTCAGTACTTC.

This clonotype was seen a few times. The chain carries TRBV3-1 and TRBJ2-1; 9 bases are shared with TRBD2. This CDR3 spans 17 amino acids. V was clipped by 2 bases and J by 4 bases; unmatched bases: 9. Germline values: CDR1 LGHDT, CDR2 YNNKEL (reference sequence). The CDR3 DNA reads TGTGCCAGCAGCCAATTTGGTTCTAGCGGGGTTTACAATGAGCAGTTCTTC. This gives the protein CASSQFGSSGVYNEQFF.

This clonotype has ten or more counts. CDR3 bases: TGTGCCAGCAGCTTTAAATCCGGGAACACTGAAGCTTTCTTT. Its translation is CASSFKSGNTEAFF. This chain links TRBV7-9 with TRBJ1-1, with no clear D. The V end lost 3 bases, the J end lost 1 base, and 9 bases lay between the germline ends. The CDR3 totals 14 residues. Germline CDR1 and CDR2: SEHNR and FQNEAQ (reference sequence).

This clonotype has more than one count but fewer than ten. V gene TRBV6-1 combines with J gene TRBJ1-1; 7 bases align to TRBD1. CDR3 length: 17 residues. Trimming removed 4 bases from V and 6 bases from J; junction bases left unmatched: 17. Germline assignment: CDR1 MNHNS and CDR2 SASEGT. The CDR3 is CASSVPGGVLNRPEAFF. CDR3 nucleotide sequence: TGTGCCAGCAGTGTGCCAGGGGGTGTTTTGAACAGGCCTGAAGCTTTCTTT.

The table lists this clonotype with a few counts. The chain joins TRBV6-1 to TRBJ1-6, with D possibly matching TRBD1 (5 bases). CDR1 is MNHNS and CDR2 is SASEGT in the germline V gene. The CDR3 spans 16 residues. V lost 2 bases to trimming and J lost 5 bases, with 13 bases between them. CDR3 in DNA: TGTGCCAGCAGTGAAATCTTACAGGCTCATAATTCACCCCTCCACTTT. Its protein product is CASSEILQAHNSPLHF.

This clonotype has a handful of counts. Its ends do not fully match the called genes, so a read error is possible. The J gene is TRBJ2-3, the V gene TRBV12-3 or TRBV12-4; TRBD1 agrees at 7 bases. CDR3 length: 13 residues. DNA for the CDR3: TGTGCCAGCAGAGGGACAGATGCGGACAATTATTTATTT. As protein: CASRGTDADNYLF.

This chain links TRBV25-1 with TRBJ1-5; D perhaps matches TRBD1 (5 bases). V lost 3 bases and J 7 bases, leaving 10 bases between the germline ends. Germline CDR1 reads MGHDK; CDR2 reads SYGVNS. The CDR3 sequence is 13 residues long. CDR3 loop: CASSDRVGQPQHF. The DNA for the CDR3 is TGTGCCAGCAGTGACAGGGTAGGGCAGCCCCAGCATTTT.